The TCR beta chain described here comes from a study of the immune and genomic landscape of osteosarcoma. Across the whole study: Patients were around 60% male; over 70% had localized disease. Study findings and constraints: Immune-hot C3 tumors showed higher but still low clonality than cold C1. A single dominant hyperexpanded clone appeared in 4 or 5 cases, each with <100 clonotypes.

Trimming took off 3 bases at V and 3 bases at J, with 8 bases between the two ends. CDR1 is KGHSH, CDR2 LQKENI, per germline. The CDR3 loop spans 13 amino acids. Method: immunoSEQ multiplex PCR; TCRdb's copy keeps in-frame clones and lacks some. The sample has over 2,000 clones, around three quarters seen once; the top ten hold about 13%. The post-treatment osteosarcoma tumors were primary, local recurrence or metastasis specimens from poor-prognosis patients. Comments on this clone: No antigen is known for it.

Sequenced sample: osteosarcoma tumor tissue from the lung. The clonotype was recovered from a human donor with osteosarcoma. The chain links TRBV18 to TRBJ1-1; D unresolved. This CDR3 reads CASSPSQDTEAFF. In DNA, the CDR3 is TGTGCCAGCTCACCCTCCCAGGACACTGAAGCTTTCTTT.